Listed here are 21 T cell receptor beta chains from one sample, sequenced in a study of blood T cell repertoires in COVID-19. Assay: immunoSEQ multiplex PCR; the TCRdb copy retains only in-frame clones and omits some. The sample has approximately 350,000 clones, about nine tenths seen once; the top ten hold about 6.9%. The sample was peripheral blood. Source of these receptors: a woman aged 45-60 years with COVID-19, enrolled during active disease.

This chain uses TRBV5-1 with TRBJ2-3; a possible D gene is TRBD2 (6 bases). This CDR3 has 16 residues. CDR1 and CDR2 from the germline V gene are SGHRS and YFSETQ. V was pared by 0 bases and J by 2 bases, with 13 bases between. CDR3 amino acids: CASSLGSGDLTDTQYF. CDR3 DNA: TGCGCCAGCAGCTTGGGTAGCGGAGATCTCACAGATACGCAGTATTTT. Full variable domain (missing parts from reference TRBV5-1 and TRBJ2-3): KAGVTQTPRYLIKTRGQQVTLSCSPISGHRSVSWYQQTPGQGLQFLFEYFSETQRNKGNFPGRFSGRQFSNSRSEMNVSTLELGDSALYLCASSLGSGDLTDTQYFGPGTRLTVL.

In its sample, this clone was seen many times. This sequence joins TRBV3-1 (or the pseudogene TRBV3-2) and TRBJ2-7, with 7 bases matching TRBD1. The trim removed 4 bases at V and 3 bases at J, leaving 6 bases unmatched. The CDR3 is made up of 14 amino acids. Germline V CDR1 and CDR2: LGHDT, YNNKEL (reference sequence). CDR3: CASSRTGQVYEQYF. DNA of the CDR3: TGTGCCAGCAGCCGGACCGGACAGGTCTACGAGCAGTACTTC.

The CDR3 DNA reads TGTGCCAGCAGCTTATCTAGCGGGGTTACGAATACGCAGTATTTT. Its protein is CASSLSSGVTNTQYF. The chain combines TRBV7-3 with TRBJ2-3, with 9 bases identical to TRBD2. Germline values: CDR1 SGHTA, CDR2 FQGTGA. J lost 7 bases, V lost 2 bases, and 7 bases had no gene match. The CDR3 is made up of 15 amino acids.

This clone was detected many times. The gene calls are TRBV5-8 and TRBJ2-1; maybe TRBD1 (5 bases). Per germline, CDR1 SGHTS and CDR2 YDEGEE. The CDR3 has 15 residues. V lost 4 bases, J lost 0 bases, and 11 bases lay in between. CDR3 DNA sequence: TGTGCCAGCAGCAGGGGTCCTAGCTCCTACAATGAGCAGTTCTTC. Encoded protein: CASSRGPSSYNEQFF. Looking up the rest from reference TRBV5-8 and TRBJ2-1 gives the full variable domain: EAGVTQSPTHLIKTRGQQATLRCSPISGHTSVYWYQQALGLGLQFLLWYDEGEERNRGNFPPRFSGRQFPNYSSELNVNALELEDSALYLCASSRGPSSYNEQFFGPGTRLTVL.

The CDR3 region has the DNA TGTGCCAGCAGCAAAGAGAGGAACAGGGGCCCAATCAATGAGCAGTTCTTC. Translation: CASSKERNRGPINEQFF. V and J are TRBV21-1 and TRBJ2-1; TRBD1, the table's D call, was not compared with the DNA. TRBV21-1 is noted as a pseudogene. The CDR3 consists of 17 residues.

The genes are TRBV6-5 and TRBJ1-1, with D uncertain. The V end was cut by 7 bases, the J end by 0 bases, with 6 bases between. The CDR3 is 12 amino acids. Germline V gives CDR1 MNHEY, CDR2 SVGAGI. CDR3 residues: CASKSMNTEAFF. In DNA form, the CDR3 reads TGTGCCAGCAAATCCATGAACACTGAAGCTTTCTTT.

V gene TRBV11-2 combines with J gene TRBJ2-2, with 10 bases that match TRBD2. V was pared by 1 base and J by 1 base, with 6 bases of the junction left unmatched. The CDR3 covers 18 residues. CDR1 is SGHAT and CDR2 is FQNNGV in the germline V gene. CDR3 amino acids: CASSLVASGRGNTGELFF. The CDR3 nucleotides are TGTGCCAGCAGCTTAGTGGCTAGCGGGAGAGGGAACACCGGGGAGCTGTTTTTT.

This chain uses TRBV5-1 with TRBJ1-5, with TRBD1 matching over 10 bases. Unmatched junction bases numbered 7, after V lost 4 bases and J lost 6 bases. CDR1 is SGHRS and CDR2 is YFSETQ in the germline V gene. The CDR3 extends over 15 amino acids. The CDR3 sequence: CASSPTGGAGQPQHF. The CDR3 nucleotides are TGCGCCAGCAGCCCGACAGGGGGCGCGGGTCAGCCCCAGCATTTT.

This chain uses TRBV5-6 with TRBJ1-1; no definite D call. V was shortened by 5 bases and J by 4 bases, with 21 bases between the two germline ends. CDR3 length equals 16 residues. CDR1 is SGHDT, CDR2 YYEEEE, per germline. CDR3 nucleotides: TGTGCCAGCAGGCTAGCTACCGTGGGCCGTCTCACTGAAGCTTTCTTT. As protein: CASRLATVGRLTEAFF. Complete variable domain (other parts from reference TRBV5-6 and TRBJ1-1): DAGVTQSPTHLIKTRGQQVTLRCSPKSGHDTVSWYQQALGQGPQFIFQYYEEEERQRGNFPDRFSGHQFPNYSSELNVNALLLGDSALYLCASRLATVGRLTEAFFGQGTRLTVV.

The chain carries TRBV9 and TRBJ1-1, with D tentatively TRBD1 (6 bases). This CDR3 contains 13 residues. V lost 5 bases and J 11 bases, leaving 19 bases between the germline ends. From germline, CDR1 is SGDLS and CDR2 YYNGEE. In nucleotides, the CDR3 is TGTGCCAGCAGGGATTATGGGGCAGGGGAGGCTTTCTTT. This codes for CASRDYGAGEAFF.

The rearrangement joins TRBV18 to TRBJ2-7; TRBD1 aligns across 9 bases. The ends lost 4 bases at V and 5 bases at J; junction bases unmatched: 6. The CDR3 runs 14 residues. Germline V gene sequence: CDR1 KGHSH, CDR2 LQKENI. The CDR3 DNA sequence: TGTGCCAGCTCACGGGACAGGGTGCTGGACGAGCAGTACTTC. Its protein product is CASSRDRVLDEQYF.

The CDR3 loop reads CASSPSGRWTEETQYF. In nucleotides, the CDR3 is TGTGCCAGCAGCCCTAGCGGGAGGTGGACAGAGGAGACCCAGTACTTC. The chain is built from TRBV3-1 (or the pseudogene TRBV3-2) and TRBJ2-5; the match to TRBD2 covers 11 bases. V shed 4 bases, J shed 5 bases, and the junction held 9 bases outside the gene matches. CDR3 size: 16 residues. Germline CDR1 reads LGHDT; CDR2 reads YNNKEL (reference sequence).

This clone was counted between two and nine times. The gene calls are TRBV11-2 and TRBJ1-4; TRBD1 matches 7 bases. CDR3 length: 14 amino acids. The germline V gene has CDR1 SGHAT and CDR2 FQNNGV. Trimming cost V 5 bases and J 1 base; bases outside gene matches: 1. Here the CDR3 reads CASSDRVTNEKLFF. CDR3 DNA sequence: TGTGCCAGCAGCGACAGGGTAACTAATGAAAAACTGTTTTTT. Full variable domain (remainder filled in from reference TRBV11-2 and TRBJ1-4): EAGVAQSPRYKIIEKRQSVAFWCNPISGHATLYWYQQILGQGPKLLIQFQNNGVVDDSQLPKDRFSAERLKGVDSTLKIQPAKLEDSAVYLCASSDRVTNEKLFFGSGTQLSVL.

This clone came up many times. The J gene is TRBJ1-2, the V gene TRBV5-8; 8 bases agree with TRBD1. The CDR3 runs 15 residues. The germline V gene has CDR1 SGHTS and CDR2 YDEGEE. The J segment lost 2 bases and the V segment lost 5 bases, leaving 8 bases of the junction unmatched. The CDR3 sequence: CASRYPGQENYGYTF. As DNA, the CDR3 is TGTGCCAGCAGATATCCGGGACAGGAAAACTATGGCTACACCTTC.

This clone has only one observation. V gene TRBV11-3 combines with J gene TRBJ2-1; D perhaps matches TRBD2 (5 bases). CDR3 length: 16 residues. The V end was cut by 3 bases, the J end by 3 bases, with 15 bases between. Germline V gene data show CDR1 as SGHNT and CDR2 as YENEEA. This CDR3 reads CASSFVSSGFYNEQFF. DNA of the CDR3: TGTGCCAGCAGCTTCGTGTCCTCGGGGTTCTACAATGAGCAGTTCTTC.

The chain is built from TRBV7-9 and TRBJ2-2; D unresolved. Germline V gene data show CDR1 as SEHNR and CDR2 as FQNEAQ (reference sequence). This CDR3 region has 14 residues. V gave up 0 bases and J gave up 5 bases, with 7 bases separating them. This chain's CDR3 is CASSLARVTGELFF. Here the CDR3 DNA reads TGTGCCAGCAGCTTAGCGCGCGTTACCGGGGAGCTGTTTTTT.

This sequence joins TRBV7-9 and TRBJ1-1; the D gene is possibly TRBD1 (6 bases). V gave up 3 bases and J gave up 2 bases, with 10 bases separating them. CDR1 and CDR2 (germline): SEHNR, FQNEAQ (reference sequence). The CDR3 sequence is 14 residues long. The CDR3 DNA reads TGTGCCAGCAGCTTGGACAGATTCAACACTGAAGCTTTCTTT. It specifies CASSLDRFNTEAFF.

The rearrangement links TRBV19 to TRBJ2-7, with 7 positions matching TRBD1. The trim removed 5 bases at V and 3 bases at J, leaving 4 bases unmatched. CDR1 and CDR2 from the germline V gene are LNHDA and SQIVND (reference sequence). The CDR3 covers 13 residues. This chain's CDR3 is CASSPRTGYEQYF. The CDR3 DNA reads TGTGCCAGTAGTCCGAGGACAGGCTACGAGCAGTACTTC.

This rearrangement joins TRBV27 to TRBJ2-7; 7 bases are a match to TRBD1. Germline values: CDR1 MNHEY, CDR2 SMNVEV (reference sequence). The CDR3 loop spans 15 amino acids. After removal of 6 bases from V and 3 bases from J, the junction contained 11 bases not matched to a gene. CDR3 DNA sequence: TGTGCCAGCAGCCCCCGTGGGGACAGCTTCTACGAGCAGTACTTC. It encodes CASSPRGDSFYEQYF.

The chain carries TRBV15 and TRBJ1-1; D is ambiguous. V lost 0 bases and J lost 5, with 22 bases in between. The germline gives CDR1 LNHNV, CDR2 YYDKDF (reference sequence). The CDR3 runs to 18 residues. DNA of the CDR3: TGTGCCACCAGCAGAGAAGGTCCATTAGAGATCCCGGAGACTGAAGCTTTCTTT. Translated, it gives CATSREGPLEIPETEAFF.

This clone has only one observation. The chain combines TRBV2 with TRBJ1-1, with a possible D match to TRBD1 (5 bases). Trimming removed 7 bases from V and 6 bases from J, with 24 bases in between. The germline gives CDR1 SNHLY, CDR2 FYNNEI. The CDR3 contains 16 residues. CDR3 amino acids: CASNVPGVTATPEAFF. DNA for the CDR3: TGTGCCAGCAACGTTCCGGGGGTGACAGCCACACCTGAAGCTTTCTTT.